Listed here are 5 T cell receptor beta chains from one sample, sequenced in a study of T cells in Graves' hyperthyroidism and ophthalmopathy. The investigators amplified TCR beta CDR3 regions from RNA transcripts. The HTBI primer set was used in a first-round RT-PCR of the TCR CDR3. TCRdb independently ran MiXCR on the multiplex PCR reads; one entry per CDR3 protein. The data hold around 600,000 distinct CDR3 sequences, with just under 45% observed a single time. Sequenced input: peripheral blood or thyroid tissue (not recorded which). Receptors originate from an adult man with Graves' disease, either hyperthyroidism or ophthalmopathy (not recorded which).

As DNA, the CDR3 is TGCAGTGCTAGAGTCTCGACAGGGCTATCCGGGGAGCTGTTTTTT. This gives the protein CSARVSTGLSGELFF. This rearrangement joins TRBV20-1 to TRBJ2-2, with 7 bases fitting TRBD1. With V trimmed by 1 base and J by 6 bases, 8 bases remained unmatched. This CDR3 has 15 amino acids. CDR1 is DFQATT, CDR2 SNEGSKA, per germline (reference sequence).

As to this clonotype: A much larger clonotype is one base distant, so this may be a read error. The CDR3 DNA reads as TGTGCCACCATCCCCCCTGGGGACAGGGACACCGGGGAGCTGTTTTTT. The encoded protein is CATIPPGDRDTGELFF. The V gene is TRBV15, the J gene TRBJ2-2, with 9 bases aligning to TRBD1. The V and J ends lost 7 bases and 3 bases, in that order; junction bases with no gene match: 9. The CDR3 sequence is 16 residues long. Germline loops: CDR1 LNHNV, CDR2 YYDKDF (reference sequence).

As regards this clonotype: A read error is likely, as this CDR3 ends without the conserved phenylalanine or tryptophan. This sequence joins TRBV7-6 and TRBJ2-7; D call uncertain. The CDR3 length is 13 residues. CDR1 SGHVS and CDR2 FNYEAQ come from the germline V gene. Trimming took off 2 bases at V and 5 bases at J, with 10 bases between the two ends. CDR3 bases: TGTGCCAGCAGCTTAAGCCTATGGGACGAGCAGTACTCC. Amino acid sequence: CASSLSLWDEQYS.

The gene calls are TRBV20-1 and TRBJ2-7, with 9 positions matching TRBD2. J was trimmed by 4 bases and V by 4 bases; bases with no gene match: 5. The CDR3 is 13 amino acids. CDR1 and CDR2 from the germline V gene are DFQATT and SNEGSKA (reference sequence). In DNA form, the CDR3 reads TGCAGTGCTATCGCGGGAGGGCGGTACGAGCAGTACTTC. Amino acids: CSAIAGGRYEQYF.

This clonotype was recorded a few times. The chain links TRBV10-2 to TRBJ1-6; TRBD1 might be the D (6 bases). This CDR3 region has 16 residues. CDR1 and CDR2 (germline): WSHSY, SAAADI. Trimming removed 5 bases from V and 1 base from J, with 12 bases in between. The CDR3 DNA follows: TGCGCCAGCAGTATGACAGGCCCTTCCTATAATTCACCCCTCCACTTT. Translated, it gives CASSMTGPSYNSPLHF.